The clone carrying this TCR beta chain was counted only a few times. The antigen is unknown. The entry originates in a study of monozygotic twins with cystic fibrosis. This CDR3 has 14 amino acids. Germline V lookup: CDR1 SGHRS, CDR2 YFSETQ. The V and J ends lost 2 bases and 2 bases respectively, with 10 bases between them. General study results and limits: V usage most resembled the co-twin in 13 of 16 pairs. No link emerged between shared CDR3 counts and age, concordance or severity.

This table comes from immunoSEQ multiplex PCR, and its TCRdb copy is limited to in-frame clones, with some not included. Of tens of thousands of clones in the sample, about nine tenths were seen once. Sequenced sample: blood. V is TRBV5-1 and J is TRBJ1-1, with D uncertain. The clonotype comes from a girl aged 2 to 10 with cystic fibrosis. In DNA form, the CDR3 reads TGCGCCAGCAGCTTATCAGGAACCAACACTGAAGCTTTCTTT. Translation gives CASSLSGTNTEAFF.